The clone carrying this T cell receptor (beta chain) has at least ten counts. The antigen is not known. Germline CDR1 is SQVTM and CDR2 is ANQGSEA. Trimming removed 7 bases from V and 6 bases from J, with 13 bases in between. The CDR3 has 12 amino acids. This specimen belongs to a study of T cell repertoires in cytomegalovirus infection. Across the whole study: Public TCR beta signatures provided an indication of both CMV infection and a matching HLA type. Study-level findings and limits: Dominant in the ex vivo response were TCR beta clonotypes restricted by HLA-C and specific for CMV. Using cumulative public TCR beta family frequency, the authors identified those who carried CMV together with the relevant HLA.

Via MiXCR, TCRdb re-called the reads, giving one row per CDR3 protein. The sample carries 200,000 or so distinct CDR3 sequences, approximately 40% recorded once. This specimen consisted of CD8+ T cells from cultured PBMCs, obtained from culture after CMV antigen stimulation. This sequence was found in a human donor in good health (CMV status not recorded). Some clones in this sample may be carry-over from other donors' samples. V usage is TRBV29-1 and J usage is TRBJ2-1; tentatively, D is TRBD1 (6 bases). CDR3 amino acids: CSGLGASNEQFF. The DNA of the CDR3 is TGCAGCGGCCTGGGGGCCAGCAATGAGCAGTTCTTC.